This TCR beta chain was captured in a study of T cell clones after liver transplantation. This CDR3 spans 16 amino acids. The J segment lost 0 bases and the V segment lost 2 bases, leaving 8 bases of the junction unmatched. Per germline, CDR1 GTSNPN and CDR2 SVGIG (reference sequence). Produced via immunoSEQ multiplex PCR; TCRdb's table is partial and in-frame only. The data hold 45,000 to 60,000 clones, with roughly 90% observed a single time. The chain carries TRBV30 and TRBJ2-3; 7 nucleotides agree with TRBD1. Sequencing was performed on CD8+ T cells from blood, taken 12 months after liver transplant. The sequence derives from a human patient who received a liver transplant. Some T cells may have originated in the graft donor. The CDR3 DNA reads TGTGCCTGGAGTTTCCCGACAGGGCCTAGCACAGATACGCAGTATTTT. Translated: CAWSFPTGPSTDTQYF.